This T cell receptor (beta chain) was recovered during a study of memory CD4+ T cells and cytomegalovirus serostatus. Study-wide background: Healthy Belgian adult donors included 9 or 10 CMV-positive and 24 CMV-negative people.

The sort gate was single viable CD3+CD4+CD8-CD45RO+ cells for memory CD4+ T cells. The CDR3 runs to 13 residues. V was pared by 7 bases and J by 5 bases, with 14 bases between. Germline CDR1 reads SNHLY; CDR2 reads FYNNEI. Measured with immunoSEQ multiplex PCR; TCRdb has only the in-frame clones, and not every one. This table has 75,000 to 95,000 clones, over 80% appearing once. This TCR was sampled from an adult in good health and CMV-seronegative. V usage is TRBV2 and J usage is TRBJ1-1, with unresolved D. Sample: memory CD4+ T cells from blood. The DNA for the CDR3 is TGTGCCAGCAAGACTGGGGTTTGGACTGAAGCTTTCTTT. Translated, it gives CASKTGVWTEAFF.